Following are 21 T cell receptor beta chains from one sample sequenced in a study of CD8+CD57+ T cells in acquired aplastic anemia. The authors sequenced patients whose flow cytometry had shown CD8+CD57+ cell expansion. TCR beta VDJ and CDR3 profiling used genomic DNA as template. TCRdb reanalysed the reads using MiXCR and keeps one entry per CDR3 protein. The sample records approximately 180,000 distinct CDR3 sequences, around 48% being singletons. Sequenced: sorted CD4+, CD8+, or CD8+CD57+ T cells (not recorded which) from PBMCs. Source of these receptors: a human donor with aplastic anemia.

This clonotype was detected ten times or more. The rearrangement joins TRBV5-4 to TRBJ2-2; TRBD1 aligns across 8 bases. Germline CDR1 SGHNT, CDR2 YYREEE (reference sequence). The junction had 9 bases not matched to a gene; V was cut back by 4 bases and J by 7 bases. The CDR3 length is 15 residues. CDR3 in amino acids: CASSERTGTRGELFF. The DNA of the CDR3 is TGTGCCAGCAGCGAGCGGACAGGGACACGCGGGGAGCTGTTTTTT.

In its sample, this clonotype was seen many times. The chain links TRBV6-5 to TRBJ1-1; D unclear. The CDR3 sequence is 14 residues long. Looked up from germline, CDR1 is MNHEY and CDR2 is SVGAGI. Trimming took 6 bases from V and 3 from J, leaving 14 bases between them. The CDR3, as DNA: TGTGCCAGCAGGCCCCGGGAGCTCCACACTGAAGCTTTCTTT. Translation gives CASRPRELHTEAFF.

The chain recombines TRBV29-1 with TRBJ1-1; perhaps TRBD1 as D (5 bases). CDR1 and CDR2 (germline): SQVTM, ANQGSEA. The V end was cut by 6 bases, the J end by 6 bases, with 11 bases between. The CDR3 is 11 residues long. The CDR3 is CSVTDRPEAFF. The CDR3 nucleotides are TGCAGCGTGACAGATCGTCCTGAAGCTTTCTTT.

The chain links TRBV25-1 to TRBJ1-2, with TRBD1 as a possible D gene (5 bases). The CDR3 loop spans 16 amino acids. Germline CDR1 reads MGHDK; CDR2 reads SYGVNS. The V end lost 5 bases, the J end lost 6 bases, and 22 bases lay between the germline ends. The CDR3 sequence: CASSPSGTRYFDGYTF. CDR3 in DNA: TGTGCCAGCAGTCCATCGGGGACGAGATATTTCGATGGCTACACCTTC.

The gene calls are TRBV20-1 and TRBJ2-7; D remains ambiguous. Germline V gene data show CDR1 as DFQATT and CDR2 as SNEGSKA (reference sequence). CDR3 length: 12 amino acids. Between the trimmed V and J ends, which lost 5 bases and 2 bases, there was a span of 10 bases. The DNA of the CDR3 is TGCAGTGCTCGGGCGGCTACCTACGAGCAGTACTTC. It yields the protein CSARAATYEQYF.

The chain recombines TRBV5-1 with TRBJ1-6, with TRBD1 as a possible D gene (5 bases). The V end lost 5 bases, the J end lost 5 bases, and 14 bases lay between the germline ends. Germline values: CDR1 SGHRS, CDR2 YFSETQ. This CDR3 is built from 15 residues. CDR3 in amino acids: CASSYQGGDNSPLHF. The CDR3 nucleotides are TGCGCCAGCAGTTATCAGGGCGGCGATAATTCACCCCTCCACTTT.

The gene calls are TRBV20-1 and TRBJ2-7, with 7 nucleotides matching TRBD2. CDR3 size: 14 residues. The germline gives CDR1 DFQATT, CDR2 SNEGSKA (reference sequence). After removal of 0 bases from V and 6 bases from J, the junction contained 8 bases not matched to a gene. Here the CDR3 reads CSARDVAGVGEQYF. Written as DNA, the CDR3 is TGCAGTGCTAGAGACGTGGCGGGAGTGGGCGAGCAGTACTTC.

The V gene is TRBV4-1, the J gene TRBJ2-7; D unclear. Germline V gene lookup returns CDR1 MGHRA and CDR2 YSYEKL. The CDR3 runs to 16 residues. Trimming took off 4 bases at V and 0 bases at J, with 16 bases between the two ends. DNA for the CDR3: TGCGCCAGCAGCCCTCCCTTGGGCATAAGCTCCTACGAGCAGTACTTC. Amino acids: CASSPPLGISSYEQYF.

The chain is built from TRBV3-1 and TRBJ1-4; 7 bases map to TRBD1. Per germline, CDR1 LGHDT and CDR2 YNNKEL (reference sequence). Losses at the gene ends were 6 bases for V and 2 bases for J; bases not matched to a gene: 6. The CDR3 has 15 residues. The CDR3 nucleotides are TGTGCCAGCAGGCCACCGGGACAGACTAATGAAAAACTGTTTTTT. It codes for CASRPPGQTNEKLFF.

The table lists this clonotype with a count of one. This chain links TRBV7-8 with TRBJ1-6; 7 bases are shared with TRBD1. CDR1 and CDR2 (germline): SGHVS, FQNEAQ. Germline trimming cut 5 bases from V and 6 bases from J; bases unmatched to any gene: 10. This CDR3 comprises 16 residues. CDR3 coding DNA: TGTGCCAGCAGCCGTTCCCGGGACAGCAGTAATTCACCCCTCCACTTT. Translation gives CASSRSRDSSNSPLHF.

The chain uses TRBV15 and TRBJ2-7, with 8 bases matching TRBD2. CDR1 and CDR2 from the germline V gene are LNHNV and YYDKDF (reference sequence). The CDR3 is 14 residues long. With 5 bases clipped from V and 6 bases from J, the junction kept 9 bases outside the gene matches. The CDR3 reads CATSAGLGSGEQYF. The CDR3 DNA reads TGTGCCACCAGCGCGGGACTAGGAAGTGGCGAGCAGTACTTC.

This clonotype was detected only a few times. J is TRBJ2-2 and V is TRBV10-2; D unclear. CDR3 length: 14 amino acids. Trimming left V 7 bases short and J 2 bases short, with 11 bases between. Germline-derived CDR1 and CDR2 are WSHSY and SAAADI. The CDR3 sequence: CASNQAPNTGELFF. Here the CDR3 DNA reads TGCGCCAGCAACCAGGCCCCCAACACCGGGGAGCTGTTTTTT.

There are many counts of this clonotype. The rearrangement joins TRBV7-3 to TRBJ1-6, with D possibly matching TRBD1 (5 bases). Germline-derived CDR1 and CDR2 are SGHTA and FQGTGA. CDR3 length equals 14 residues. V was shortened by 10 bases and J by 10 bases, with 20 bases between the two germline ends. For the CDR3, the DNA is TGTGCCACCGGGGGGGTAATCAGCGGATCACCCCTCCACTTT. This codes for CATGGVISGSPLHF.

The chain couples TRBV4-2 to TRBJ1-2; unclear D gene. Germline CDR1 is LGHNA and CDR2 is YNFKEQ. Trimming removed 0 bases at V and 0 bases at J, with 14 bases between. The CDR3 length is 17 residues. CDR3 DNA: TGTGCCAGCAGCCAAGATCTTGAGGCAGCCTCTAACTATGGCTACACCTTC. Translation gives CASSQDLEAASNYGYTF.

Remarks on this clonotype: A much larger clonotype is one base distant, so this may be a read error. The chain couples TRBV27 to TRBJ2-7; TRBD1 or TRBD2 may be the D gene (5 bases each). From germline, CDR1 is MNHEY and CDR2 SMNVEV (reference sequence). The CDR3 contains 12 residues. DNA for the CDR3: TGTGTCAGCAGTTTCAATGGGGGCGAGCAGTACTTC. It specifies CVSSFNGGEQYF.

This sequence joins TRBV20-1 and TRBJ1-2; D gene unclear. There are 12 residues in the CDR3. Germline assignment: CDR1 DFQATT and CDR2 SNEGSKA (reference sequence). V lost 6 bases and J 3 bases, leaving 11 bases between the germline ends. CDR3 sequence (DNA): TGCAGTGCGCTAAGCGGGGACTATGGCTACACCTTC. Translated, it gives CSALSGDYGYTF.

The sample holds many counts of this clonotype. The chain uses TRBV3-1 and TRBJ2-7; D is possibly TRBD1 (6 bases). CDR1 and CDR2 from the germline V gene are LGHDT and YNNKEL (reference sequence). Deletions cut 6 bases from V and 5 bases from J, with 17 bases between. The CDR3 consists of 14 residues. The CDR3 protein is CASSRRGEGNEQYF. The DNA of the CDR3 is TGTGCCAGCAGTCGCAGGGGAGAGGGGAACGAGCAGTACTTC.

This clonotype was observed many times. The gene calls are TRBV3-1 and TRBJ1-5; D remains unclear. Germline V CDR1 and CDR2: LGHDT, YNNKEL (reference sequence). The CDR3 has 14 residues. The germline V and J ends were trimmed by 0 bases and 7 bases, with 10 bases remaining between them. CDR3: CASSQDISGQPQHF. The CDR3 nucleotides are TGTGCCAGCAGCCAAGATATATCGGGGCAGCCCCAGCATTTT.

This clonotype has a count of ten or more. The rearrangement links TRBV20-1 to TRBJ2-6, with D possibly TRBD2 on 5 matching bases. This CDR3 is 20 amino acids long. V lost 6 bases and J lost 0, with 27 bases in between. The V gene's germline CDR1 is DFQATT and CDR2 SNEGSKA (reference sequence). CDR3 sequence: CSATNLLARGKTSGANVLTF. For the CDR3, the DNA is TGCAGTGCGACAAACCTCCTTGCACGGGGTAAAACCTCTGGGGCCAACGTCCTGACTTTC.

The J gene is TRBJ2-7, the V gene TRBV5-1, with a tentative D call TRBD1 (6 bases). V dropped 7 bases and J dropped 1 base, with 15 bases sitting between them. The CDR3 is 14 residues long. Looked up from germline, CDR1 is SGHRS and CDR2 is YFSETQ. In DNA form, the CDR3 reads TGCGCCAGCGGTATAGGGGGAACGTCCTACGAGCAGTACTTC. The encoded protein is CASGIGGTSYEQYF.

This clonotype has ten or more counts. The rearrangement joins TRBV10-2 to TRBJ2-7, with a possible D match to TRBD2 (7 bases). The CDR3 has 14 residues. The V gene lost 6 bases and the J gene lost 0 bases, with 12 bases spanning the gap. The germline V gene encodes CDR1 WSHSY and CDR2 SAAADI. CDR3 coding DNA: TGCGCCAGCAGGAGGGGGGGCAGCTCCTACGAGCAGTACTTC. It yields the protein CASRRGGSSYEQYF.